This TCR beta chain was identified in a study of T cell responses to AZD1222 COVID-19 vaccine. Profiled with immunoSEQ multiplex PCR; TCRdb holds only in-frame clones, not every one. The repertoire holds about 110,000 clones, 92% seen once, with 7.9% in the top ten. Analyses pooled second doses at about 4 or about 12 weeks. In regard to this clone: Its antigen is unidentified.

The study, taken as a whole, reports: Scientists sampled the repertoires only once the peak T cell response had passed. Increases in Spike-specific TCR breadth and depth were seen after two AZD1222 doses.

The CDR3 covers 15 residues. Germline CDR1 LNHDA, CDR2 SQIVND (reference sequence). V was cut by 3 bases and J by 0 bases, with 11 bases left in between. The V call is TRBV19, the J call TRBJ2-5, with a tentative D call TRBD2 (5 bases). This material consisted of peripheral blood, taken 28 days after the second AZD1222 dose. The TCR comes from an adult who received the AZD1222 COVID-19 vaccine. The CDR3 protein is CASSMERRHQETQYF. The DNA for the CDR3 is TGTGCCAGTAGTATGGAGCGGAGACACCAAGAGACCCAGTACTTC.